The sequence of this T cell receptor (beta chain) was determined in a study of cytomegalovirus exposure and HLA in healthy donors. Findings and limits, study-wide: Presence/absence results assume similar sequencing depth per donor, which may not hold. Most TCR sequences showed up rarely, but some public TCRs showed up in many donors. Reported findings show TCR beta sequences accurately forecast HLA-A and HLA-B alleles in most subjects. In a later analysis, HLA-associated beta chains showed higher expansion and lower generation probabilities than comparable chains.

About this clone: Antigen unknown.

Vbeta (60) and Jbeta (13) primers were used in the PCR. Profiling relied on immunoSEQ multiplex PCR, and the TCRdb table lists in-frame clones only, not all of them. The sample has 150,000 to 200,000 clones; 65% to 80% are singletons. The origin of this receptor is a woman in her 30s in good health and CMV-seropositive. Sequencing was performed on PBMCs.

CDR3 in DNA: TGTGCCAGCAGTTTTGCGCGGGACACTGAAGCTTTCTTT. This encodes CASSFARDTEAFF. This chain links TRBV27 with TRBJ1-1; unclear D gene. Deletions cut 3 bases from V and 3 bases from J, with 8 bases between. The germline V gene encodes CDR1 MNHEY and CDR2 SMNVEV (reference sequence). This CDR3 comprises 13 residues.